These T cell receptor beta chains were read from a single sample in a study of radiotherapy plus CTLA-4 blockade in lung cancer. Produced via immunoSEQ multiplex PCR; TCRdb's table is partial and in-frame only. The table includes 9,500 to 15,000 clones, about 81% detected once. The sample consisted of peripheral blood, taken from a patient treated with radiotherapy plus ipilimumab. These receptors were obtained from a human donor with non-small cell lung cancer that progressed on radiotherapy plus ipilimumab. Both conserved end residues are part of each CDR3. The D gene is left open where the match is weak. Part of the rows lack a size; the others show once, few, many or a class for expanded clones.

J: TRBJ1-1; V: TRBV9; D: -; size: -; CDR3: CASSGRGGTEAFF; DNA: TGTGCCAGCAGCGGCAGGGGCGGCACTGAAGCTTTCTTT
J: TRBJ2-7; V: TRBV29-1; D: -; size: -; CDR3: CSVIGGLSYEQYF; DNA: TGCAGCGTCATTGGGGGCCTCTCCTACGAGCAGTACTTC
J: TRBJ1-2; V: TRBV6-1; D: -; size: -; CDR3: CASSPAGTTYGYTF; DNA: TGTGCCAGCAGTCCCGCCGGGACGACATATGGCTACACCTTC
J: TRBJ1-2; V: TRBV25-1; D: -; size: -; CDR3: CASSDPGYGYTF; DNA: TGTGCCAGCAGTGATCCAGGGTATGGCTACACCTTC
J: TRBJ2-7; V: TRBV6-1; D: -; size: -; CDR3: CASSEPLHQRYEQYF; DNA: TGTGCCAGCAGCGAACCCCTCCATCAGCGCTACGAGCAGTACTTC
J: TRBJ2-5; V: TRBV18; D: -; size: -; CDR3: CASSPLADRETQYF; DNA: TGTGCCAGCTCACCACTAGCGGACCGAGAGACCCAGTACTTC
J: TRBJ1-1; V: TRBV29-1; D: -; size: -; CDR3: CSVEEGEAFF; DNA: TGCAGCGTTGAAGAAGGAGAAGCTTTCTTT
J: TRBJ1-2; V: TRBV7-8; D: TRBD1; size: -; CDR3: CASSEGAPDGYTF; DNA: TGTGCCAGCAGCGAGGGGGCGCCAGATGGCTACACCTTC
J: TRBJ2-5; V: TRBV19; D: TRBD1; size: -; CDR3: CASMGTGFQETQYF; DNA: TGTGCCAGTATGGGGACAGGTTTTCAAGAGACCCAGTACTTC
J: TRBJ2-3; V: TRBV6-6; D: -; size: -; CDR3: CASSYSDSDTDTQYF; DNA: TGTGCCAGCAGTTACTCGGACAGCGACACAGATACGCAGTATTTT
J: TRBJ2-2; V: TRBV7-3; D: -; size: -; CDR3: CASSPTSGELFF; DNA: TGTGCCAGCAGCCCAACGTCCGGGGAGCTGTTTTTT
J: TRBJ1-2; V: TRBV7-2; D: -; size: -; CDR3: CASSLGGFSGYTF; DNA: TGTGCCAGCAGCTTAGGGGGTTTTAGTGGCTACACCTTC
J: TRBJ1-5; V: TRBV5-8; D: -; size: few; CDR3: CASSFGNQPQHF; DNA: TGTGCCAGCAGCTTTGGGAATCAGCCCCAGCATTTT
J: TRBJ2-2; V: TRBV10-1; D: TRBD2; size: -; CDR3: CASSESRTSGELFF; DNA: TGCGCCAGCAGTGAGTCCCGGACTAGCGGGGAGCTGTTTTTT
J: TRBJ2-2; V: TRBV4-3; D: -; size: few; CDR3: CASGTGEGGGELFF; DNA: TGCGCCAGCGGAACAGGGGAGGGTGGCGGGGAGCTGTTTTTT
J: TRBJ1-3; V: TRBV4-2; D: -; size: -; CDR3: CASSLSREITGNTIYF; DNA: TGTGCCAGCAGCTTAAGCAGGGAGATCACTGGAAACACCATATATTTT
J: TRBJ1-1; V: TRBV11-2; D: TRBD1; size: -; CDR3: CASSPQGAEAFF; DNA: TGTGCCAGCAGCCCTCAGGGGGCTGAAGCTTTCTTT
J: TRBJ1-5; V: TRBV5-1; D: TRBD1; size: -; CDR3: CASSWGTGGSNQPQHF; DNA: TGCGCCAGCAGTTGGGGGACAGGGGGTAGCAATCAGCCCCAGCATTTT
J: TRBJ2-7; V: TRBV5-1; D: TRBD2; size: few; CDR3: CASTPGGGLTYEQYF; DNA: TGCGCCAGCACCCCGGGAGGGGGTCTCACCTACGAGCAGTACTTC
J: TRBJ2-3; V: TRBV4-3; D: -; size: -; CDR3: CASSQGLEGTDTQYF; DNA: TGCGCCAGCAGCCAGGGACTGGAAGGCACAGATACGCAGTATTTT
J: TRBJ1-2; V: TRBV11-2; D: -; size: -; CDR3: CASSLGCGRSEVYGYTF; DNA: TGTGCCAGCAGCTTAGGTTGCGGGAGGTCGGAGGTCTATGGCTACACCTTC
J: TRBJ1-3; V: TRBV19; D: -; size: -; CDR3: CASSKARRTSGNTIYF; DNA: TGTGCCAGTAGCAAGGCCCGACGGACCTCTGGAAACACCATATATTTT